These T cell receptor beta chains were read from a single sample in a study of cytomegalovirus exposure and HLA in healthy donors. TCRdb's copy holds only in-frame clones and misses some; the assay was immunoSEQ multiplex PCR. The data hold about 200,000 clones, with roughly 80% observed a single time. Sequencing was done on a sample of PBMCs. All receptors derive from a man aged 25-45 years in good health and CMV-seronegative. Both conserved end residues are part of each CDR3. Fields, in order: D gene, clone size, V gene, J gene, CDR3 protein, CDR3 DNA. The D gene is left open where the match is weak. Only part of the rows carry a size: once, few, many, or a class if the clone is expanded.

D: -
size: -
V: TRBV7-8
J: TRBJ1-5
CDR3: CASSLGGNRVYSNQPQHF
DNA: TGTGCCAGCAGCTTAGGGGGTAACAGGGTTTATAGCAATCAGCCCCAGCATTTT

D: -
size: -
V: TRBV6-9
J: TRBJ2-7
CDR3: CASLARPWSIYEQYF
DNA: TGTGCCAGTCTAGCGCGCCCTTGGTCCATCTACGAGCAGTACTTC

D: TRBD1
size: -
V: TRBV10-3
J: TRBJ1-1
CDR3: CAISEGGQTSNTEAFF
DNA: TGTGCCATCAGTGAAGGGGGACAGACTTCAAACACTGAAGCTTTCTTT

D: -
size: -
V: TRBV5-5
J: TRBJ1-5
CDR3: CASSLGQSTANQPQHF
DNA: TGTGCCAGCAGCCTTGGACAGAGTACAGCCAATCAGCCCCAGCATTTT

D: TRBD2
size: -
V: TRBV5-1
J: TRBJ2-7
CDR3: CASSREGSYEQYF
DNA: TGCGCCAGCAGCAGGGAGGGATCGTACGAGCAGTACTTC

D: TRBD1
size: -
V: TRBV28
J: TRBJ1-3
CDR3: CASRNRGSGNTIYF
DNA: TGTGCCAGCAGAAACAGGGGCTCTGGAAACACCATATATTTT

D: -
size: once
V: TRBV7-2
J: TRBJ2-7
CDR3: CASSPPSREQYF
DNA: TGTGCCAGCAGCCCACCCTCGCGTGAGCAGTACTTC

D: TRBD1
size: -
V: TRBV29-1
J: TRBJ2-1
CDR3: CSEGTGVSNEQFF
DNA: TGCAGCGAAGGGACAGGGGTTTCGAATGAGCAGTTCTTC

D: TRBD1
size: once
V: TRBV7-3
J: TRBJ2-1
CDR3: CASSFLQGRSYNEQFF
DNA: TGTGCCAGCAGCTTCTTACAGGGGCGCTCCTACAATGAGCAGTTCTTC

D: -
size: -
V: TRBV6-1
J: TRBJ1-2
CDR3: CASSDSGNYGYTF
DNA: TGTGCCAGCAGTGATTCAGGGAACTATGGCTACACCTTC

D: -
size: once
V: TRBV11-2
J: TRBJ2-5
CDR3: CASSLRLEGETQYF
DNA: TGTGCCAGCAGCTTAAGACTAGAGGGCGAGACCCAGTACTTC

D: -
size: -
V: TRBV6-5
J: TRBJ1-4
CDR3: CASSYSTGENEKLFF
DNA: TGTGCCAGCAGTTACTCGACAGGAGAGAATGAAAAACTGTTTTTT

D: -
size: once
V: TRBV6-1
J: TRBJ1-2
CDR3: CASSEVDRSEGYGYTF
DNA: TGTGCCAGCAGTGAAGTAGACAGGAGCGAGGGCTATGGCTACACCTTC

D: TRBD1
size: -
V: TRBV4-1
J: TRBJ1-1
CDR3: CASSQDHPGTGAKNTEAFF
DNA: TGCGCCAGCAGCCAAGATCATCCCGGGACAGGGGCCAAGAACACTGAAGCTTTCTTT

D: TRBD2
size: -
V: TRBV6-4
J: TRBJ2-2
CDR3: CASSALAGATNTGELFF
DNA: TGTGCCAGCAGTGCACTAGCGGGGGCCACGAACACCGGGGAGCTGTTTTTT

D: TRBD2
size: -
V: TRBV4-3
J: TRBJ2-7
CDR3: CASSQDLHGGVGYEQYF
DNA: TGCGCCAGCAGCCAAGATCTGCATGGGGGGGTTGGGTACGAGCAGTACTTC

D: -
size: -
V: TRBV7-9
J: TRBJ2-7
CDR3: CASGGTSGNYEQYF
DNA: TGTGCCAGTGGGGGGACGTCGGGAAACTACGAGCAGTACTTC

D: TRBD1
size: -
V: TRBV28
J: TRBJ2-1
CDR3: CASSFDRVVNEQFF
DNA: TGTGCCAGCAGTTTCGACAGGGTAGTAAATGAGCAGTTCTTC

D: -
size: -
V: TRBV28
J: TRBJ1-1
CDR3: CASSSHLNTEAFF
DNA: TGTGCCAGCAGTTCCCACTTGAACACTGAAGCTTTCTTT

D: -
size: -
V: TRBV18
J: TRBJ2-5
CDR3: CASSPGNRQETQYF
DNA: TGTGCCAGCTCACCAGGGAACAGGCAAGAGACCCAGTACTTC

D: -
size: -
V: TRBV5-4
J: TRBJ1-6
CDR3: CASSPGQGSHNSPLHF
DNA: TGTGCCAGCAGCCCCGGGCAGGGGAGCCATAATTCACCCCTCCACTTT

D: -
size: -
V: TRBV5-1
J: TRBJ2-7
CDR3: CASSLDRGTYEQYF
DNA: TGCGCCAGCAGCTTGGATCGAGGGACCTACGAGCAGTACTTC

D: -
size: -
V: TRBV6-6
J: TRBJ2-1
CDR3: CASSYFWTGSYNEQFF
DNA: TGTGCCAGCAGTTACTTTTGGACTGGTTCCTACAATGAGCAGTTCTTC

D: -
size: -
V: TRBV15
J: TRBJ1-3
CDR3: CATSRGVNSGNTIYF
DNA: TGTGCCACCAGCAGAGGAGTTAACTCTGGAAACACCATATATTTT

D: -
size: -
V: TRBV7-2
J: TRBJ1-2
CDR3: CASSLTGSYGYTF
DNA: TGTGCCAGCAGCTTGACAGGTTCCTATGGCTACACCTTC

D: TRBD1
size: -
V: TRBV4-1
J: TRBJ2-2
CDR3: CASGTGPTGELFF
DNA: TGCGCCAGCGGGACAGGGCCCACCGGGGAGCTGTTTTTT

D: -
size: -
V: TRBV6-1
J: TRBJ1-1
CDR3: CASSEVNKQEAFF
DNA: TGTGCCAGCAGTGAAGTAAATAAACAGGAAGCTTTCTTT

D: -
size: -
V: TRBV11-2
J: TRBJ2-5
CDR3: CASSLPREETQYF
DNA: TGTGCCAGCAGCCTCCCAAGAGAGGAGACCCAGTACTTC

D: TRBD2
size: -
V: TRBV9
J: TRBJ2-1
CDR3: CASSVASGAYNEQFF
DNA: TGTGCCAGCAGCGTAGCTAGCGGGGCGTACAATGAGCAGTTCTTC

D: -
size: -
V: TRBV27
J: TRBJ1-2
CDR3: CASSPRGNYGYTF
DNA: TGTGCCAGCAGCCCACGGGGGAACTATGGCTACACCTTC

D: TRBD2
size: -
V: TRBV4-2
J: TRBJ2-1
CDR3: CASSQERGATYNEQFF
DNA: TGTGCCAGCAGCCAAGAGCGGGGGGCCACCTACAATGAGCAGTTCTTC

D: -
size: once
V: TRBV7-8
J: TRBJ2-7
CDR3: CASSWGLTGTSYEQYF
DNA: TGTGCCAGCAGCTGGGGACTGACAGGGACGTCCTACGAGCAGTACTTC

D: TRBD2
size: -
V: TRBV5-1
J: TRBJ2-3
CDR3: CASSLEGSGGIRTDTQYF
DNA: TGCGCCAGCAGCTTGGAGGGTAGCGGGGGGATTCGCACAGATACGCAGTATTTT

D: -
size: -
V: TRBV7-6
J: TRBJ2-7
CDR3: CASSLGGGAYEQYF
DNA: TGTGCCAGCAGCTTAGGAGGAGGGGCGTACGAGCAGTACTTC

D: -
size: -
V: TRBV5-5
J: TRBJ2-2
CDR3: CARPQNTGELFF
DNA: TGTGCCAGACCACAGAACACCGGGGAGCTGTTTTTT

D: TRBD1
size: -
V: TRBV6-5
J: TRBJ1-5
CDR3: CASSQDRASQPQHF
DNA: TGTGCCAGCAGCCAAGACAGGGCGAGTCAGCCCCAGCATTTT

D: -
size: -
V: TRBV5-1
J: TRBJ1-2
CDR3: CASKSSERRPPTWGYTF
DNA: TGCGCCAGCAAATCTTCGGAAAGGAGGCCTCCCACTTGGGGCTACACCTTC

D: -
size: few
V: TRBV5-1
J: TRBJ2-7
CDR3: CASSFVSWGGEQYF
DNA: TGCGCCAGCAGCTTCGTTTCCTGGGGAGGCGAGCAGTACTTC

D: TRBD1
size: -
V: TRBV28
J: TRBJ1-3
CDR3: CASSSTGFNSGNTIYF
DNA: TGTGCCAGCAGTTCGACAGGGTTCAACTCTGGAAACACCATATATTTT

D: -
size: once
V: TRBV29-1
J: TRBJ2-5
CDR3: CSVEQEDPARETQYF
DNA: TGCAGCGTTGAACAGGAGGACCCGGCCCGAGAGACCCAGTACTTC

D: -
size: -
V: TRBV15
J: TRBJ2-7
CDR3: CATSGYRDYEQYF
DNA: TGTGCCACCAGCGGCTACAGGGACTACGAGCAGTACTTC